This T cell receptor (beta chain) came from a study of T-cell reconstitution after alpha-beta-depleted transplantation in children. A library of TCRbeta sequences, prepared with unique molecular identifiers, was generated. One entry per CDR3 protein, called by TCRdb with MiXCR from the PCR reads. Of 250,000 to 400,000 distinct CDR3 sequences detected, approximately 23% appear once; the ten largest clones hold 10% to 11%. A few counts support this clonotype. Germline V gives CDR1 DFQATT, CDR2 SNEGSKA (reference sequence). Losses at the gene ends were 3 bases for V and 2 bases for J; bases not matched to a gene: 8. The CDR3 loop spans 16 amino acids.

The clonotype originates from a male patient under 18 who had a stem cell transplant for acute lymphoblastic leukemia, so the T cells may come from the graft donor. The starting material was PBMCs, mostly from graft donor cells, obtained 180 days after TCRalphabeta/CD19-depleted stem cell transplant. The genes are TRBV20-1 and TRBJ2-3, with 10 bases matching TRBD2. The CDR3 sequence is CSASDPSGSATDTQYF. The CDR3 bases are TGCAGTGCTAGTGATCCTAGCGGGAGTGCCACAGATACGCAGTATTTT.